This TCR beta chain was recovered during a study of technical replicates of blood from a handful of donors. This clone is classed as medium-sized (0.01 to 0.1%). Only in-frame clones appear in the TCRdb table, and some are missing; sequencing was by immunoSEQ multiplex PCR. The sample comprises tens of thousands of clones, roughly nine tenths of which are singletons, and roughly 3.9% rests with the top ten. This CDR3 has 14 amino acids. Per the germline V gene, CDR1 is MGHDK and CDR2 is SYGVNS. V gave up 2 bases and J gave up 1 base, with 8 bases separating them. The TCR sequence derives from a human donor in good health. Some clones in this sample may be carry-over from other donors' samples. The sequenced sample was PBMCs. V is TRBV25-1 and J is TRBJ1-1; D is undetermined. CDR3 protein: CASSEGHENTEAFF. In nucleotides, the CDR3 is TGTGCCAGCAGTGAAGGGCACGAGAACACTGAAGCTTTCTTT.